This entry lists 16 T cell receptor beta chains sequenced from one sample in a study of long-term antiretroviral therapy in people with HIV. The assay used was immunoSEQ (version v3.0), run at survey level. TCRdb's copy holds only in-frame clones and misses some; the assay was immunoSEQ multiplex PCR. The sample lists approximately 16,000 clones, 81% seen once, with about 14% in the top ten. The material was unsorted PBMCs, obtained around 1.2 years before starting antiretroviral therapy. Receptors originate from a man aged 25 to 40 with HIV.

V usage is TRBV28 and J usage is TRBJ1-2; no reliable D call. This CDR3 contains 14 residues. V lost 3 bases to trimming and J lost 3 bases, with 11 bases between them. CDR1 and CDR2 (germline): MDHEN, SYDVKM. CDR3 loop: CASSFPPADYGYTF. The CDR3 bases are TGTGCCAGCAGTTTCCCCCCTGCAGACTATGGCTACACCTTC.

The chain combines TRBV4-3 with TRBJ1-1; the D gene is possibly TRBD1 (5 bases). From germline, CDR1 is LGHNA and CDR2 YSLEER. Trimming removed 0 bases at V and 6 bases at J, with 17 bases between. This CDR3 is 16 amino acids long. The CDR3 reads CASSQDAPGPLSEAFF. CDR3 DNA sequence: TGCGCCAGCAGCCAAGATGCCCCAGGGCCCCTATCTGAAGCTTTCTTT.

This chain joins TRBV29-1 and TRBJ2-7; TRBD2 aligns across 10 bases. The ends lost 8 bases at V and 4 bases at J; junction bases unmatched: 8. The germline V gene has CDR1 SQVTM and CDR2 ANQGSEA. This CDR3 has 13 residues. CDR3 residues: CSYGTSGTYEQYF. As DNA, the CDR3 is TGCAGCTATGGCACTAGCGGGACGTACGAGCAGTACTTC.

CDR3 sequence reads: CASSGSVSGELFF. CDR3 sequence (DNA): TGTGCCAGCAGCGGTAGCGTTTCCGGGGAGCTGTTTTTT. The chain uses TRBV9 and TRBJ2-2, with D tentatively TRBD2 (5 bases). CDR3 size: 13 residues. Trimming took off 3 bases at V and 6 bases at J, with 9 bases between the two ends. Germline CDR1 SGDLS, CDR2 YYNGEE. The full variable domain, rest sourced from reference TRBV9 and TRBJ2-2, is DSGVTQTPKHLITATGQRVTLRCSPRSGDLSVYWYQQSLDQGLQFLIQYYNGEERAKGNILERFSAQQFPDLHSELNLSSLELGDSALYFCASSGSVSGELFFGEGSRLTVL.

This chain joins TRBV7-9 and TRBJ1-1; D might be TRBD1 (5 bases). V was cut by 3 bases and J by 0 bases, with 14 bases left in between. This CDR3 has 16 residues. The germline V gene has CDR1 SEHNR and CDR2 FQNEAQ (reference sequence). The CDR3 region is CASSFPPGGLNTEAFF. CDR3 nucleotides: TGTGCCAGCAGCTTCCCCCCTGGGGGGTTGAACACTGAAGCTTTCTTT.

The CDR3, as DNA: TGTGCCAGCAGTGCCTACAGGGGAATCAACACTGAAGCTTTCTTT. Protein product: CASSAYRGINTEAFF. V usage is TRBV6-1 and J usage is TRBJ1-1; TRBD1 matches 7 bases. Germline values: CDR1 MNHNS, CDR2 SASEGT. This CDR3 region has 15 residues. The V and J ends lost 4 bases and 2 bases, in that order; junction bases with no gene match: 7.

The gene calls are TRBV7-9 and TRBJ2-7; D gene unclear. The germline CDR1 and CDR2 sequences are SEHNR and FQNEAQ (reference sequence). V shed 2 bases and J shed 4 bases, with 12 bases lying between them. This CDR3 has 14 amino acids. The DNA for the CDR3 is TGTGCCAGCAGCTTAAATCTCCCCCTTTACGAGCAGTACTTC. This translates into CASSLNLPLYEQYF.

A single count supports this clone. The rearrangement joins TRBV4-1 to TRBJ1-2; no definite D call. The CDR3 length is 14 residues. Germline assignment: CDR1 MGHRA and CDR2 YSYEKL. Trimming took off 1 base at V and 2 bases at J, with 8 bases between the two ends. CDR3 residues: CASSQGKGNYGYTF. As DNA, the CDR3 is TGCGCCAGCAGCCAAGGAAAAGGAAACTATGGCTACACCTTC.

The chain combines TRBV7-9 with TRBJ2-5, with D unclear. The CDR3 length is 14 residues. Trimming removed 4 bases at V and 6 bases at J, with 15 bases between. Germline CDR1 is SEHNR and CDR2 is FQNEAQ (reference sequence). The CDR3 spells CASSCPSCLKTQYF. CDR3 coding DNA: TGTGCCAGCAGCTGCCCTAGTTGTCTAAAGACCCAGTACTTC. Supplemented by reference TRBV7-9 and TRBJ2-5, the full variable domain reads DTGVSQNPRHKITKRGQNVTFRCDPISEHNRLYWYRQTLGQGPEFLTYFQNEAQLEKSRLLSDRFSAERPKGSFSTLEIQRTEQGDSAMYLCASSCPSCLKTQYFGPGTRLLVL.

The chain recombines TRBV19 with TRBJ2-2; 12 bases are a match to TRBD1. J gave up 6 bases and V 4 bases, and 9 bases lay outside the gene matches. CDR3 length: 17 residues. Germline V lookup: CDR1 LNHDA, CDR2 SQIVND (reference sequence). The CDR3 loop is CASSNLRGQGAAGELFF. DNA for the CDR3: TGTGCCAGTAGTAACTTACGGGGACAGGGGGCGGCCGGGGAGCTGTTTTTT.

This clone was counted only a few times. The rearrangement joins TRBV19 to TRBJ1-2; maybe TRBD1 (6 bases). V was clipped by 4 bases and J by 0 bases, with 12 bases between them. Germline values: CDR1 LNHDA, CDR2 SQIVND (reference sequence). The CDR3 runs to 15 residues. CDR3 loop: CASSTQQGPNYGYTF. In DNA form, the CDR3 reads TGTGCCAGTAGTACACAACAGGGACCTAACTATGGCTACACCTTC. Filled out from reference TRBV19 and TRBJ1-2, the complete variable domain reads DGGITQSPKYLFRKEGQNVTLSCEQNLNHDAMYWYRQDPGQGLRLIYYSQIVNDFQKGDIAEGYSVSREKKESFPLTVTSAQKNPTAFYLCASSTQQGPNYGYTFGSGTRLTVV.

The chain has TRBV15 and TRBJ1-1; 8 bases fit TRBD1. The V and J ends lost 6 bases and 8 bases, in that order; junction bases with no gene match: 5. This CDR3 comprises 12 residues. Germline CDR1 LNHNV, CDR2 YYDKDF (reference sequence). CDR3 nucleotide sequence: TGTGCCACCAGGTCCGACAGGGGCGAAGCTTTCTTT. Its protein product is CATRSDRGEAFF.

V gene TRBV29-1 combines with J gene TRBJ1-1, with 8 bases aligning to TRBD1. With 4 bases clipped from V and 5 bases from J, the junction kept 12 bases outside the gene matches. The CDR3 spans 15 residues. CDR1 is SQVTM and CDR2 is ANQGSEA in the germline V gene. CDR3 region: CSVVSPDRGGTEAFF. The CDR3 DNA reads TGCAGCGTTGTCTCGCCCGACAGGGGAGGGACTGAAGCTTTCTTT.

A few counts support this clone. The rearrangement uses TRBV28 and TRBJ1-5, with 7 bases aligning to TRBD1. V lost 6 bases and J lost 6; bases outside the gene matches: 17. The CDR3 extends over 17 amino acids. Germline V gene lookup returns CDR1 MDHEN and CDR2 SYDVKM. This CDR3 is CASSNKSKNRGGQPQHF. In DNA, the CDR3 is TGTGCCAGCAGCAACAAATCTAAAAACAGGGGCGGTCAGCCCCAGCATTTT.

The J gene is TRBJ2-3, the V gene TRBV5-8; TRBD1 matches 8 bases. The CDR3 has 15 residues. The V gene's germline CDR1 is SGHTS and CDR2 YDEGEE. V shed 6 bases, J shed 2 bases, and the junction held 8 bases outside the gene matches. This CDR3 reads CASNFGTGLTDTQYF. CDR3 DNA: TGTGCCAGCAACTTCGGGACAGGTCTCACAGATACGCAGTATTTT.

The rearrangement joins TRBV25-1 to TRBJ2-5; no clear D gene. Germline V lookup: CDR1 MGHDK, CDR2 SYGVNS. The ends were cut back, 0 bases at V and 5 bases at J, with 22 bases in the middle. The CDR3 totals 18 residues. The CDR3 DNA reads TGTGCCAGCAGTGAATATAGGAGTCTTAATTGGGCCGGGGAGACCCAGTACTTC. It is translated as CASSEYRSLNWAGETQYF.